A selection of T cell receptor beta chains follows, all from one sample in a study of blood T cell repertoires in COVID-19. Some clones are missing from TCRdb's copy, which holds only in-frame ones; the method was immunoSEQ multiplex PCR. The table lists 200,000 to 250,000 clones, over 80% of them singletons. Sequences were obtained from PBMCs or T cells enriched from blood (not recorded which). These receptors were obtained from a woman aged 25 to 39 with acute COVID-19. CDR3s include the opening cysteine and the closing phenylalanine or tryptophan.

CDR3 protein: CASSRDSHNQPQHF; V gene: TRBV7-9; J gene: TRBJ1-5
CDR3 protein: CASSQEDPQGAHYEQYF; V gene: TRBV3-1/TRBV3-2; J gene: TRBJ2-7
CDR3 protein: CASSQGPTDTQYF; V gene: TRBV6-5; J gene: TRBJ2-3
CDR3 protein: CASSLRTGETRGYTF; V gene: TRBV5-1; J gene: TRBJ1-2
CDR3 protein: CASSRSGVNTEAFF; V gene: TRBV7-9; J gene: TRBJ1-1
CDR3 protein: CASSLMGHGEKLFF; V gene: TRBV7-2; J gene: TRBJ1-4
CDR3 protein: CASSSPPATDTQYF; V gene: TRBV5-6; J gene: TRBJ2-3
CDR3 protein: CASSQADSPLHF; V gene: TRBV3-1/TRBV3-2; J gene: TRBJ1-6
CDR3 protein: CASSQVDRSNSPLHF; V gene: TRBV4-3; J gene: TRBJ1-6
CDR3 protein: CASSPHGQGLNSPLHF; V gene: TRBV13; J gene: TRBJ1-6
CDR3 protein: CASSMDKGNEQFF; V gene: TRBV7-8; J gene: TRBJ2-1
CDR3 protein: CASSLGSRLGLAGSGQFF; V gene: TRBV7-9; J gene: TRBJ2-1
CDR3 protein: CASSIPTGQGKAFF; V gene: TRBV19; J gene: TRBJ1-1
CDR3 protein: CASSLGGGYTF; V gene: TRBV7-9; J gene: TRBJ1-2
CDR3 protein: CASSTRHSEKLFF; V gene: TRBV6-5; J gene: TRBJ1-4
CDR3 protein: CASSLATGWETQYF; V gene: TRBV7-2; J gene: TRBJ2-5
CDR3 protein: CASSWGTGSYEQYF; V gene: TRBV5-1; J gene: TRBJ2-7
CDR3 protein: CASSRDSGSAYEQYF; V gene: TRBV5-1; J gene: TRBJ2-7
CDR3 protein: CASSEDGWQGKNGYTF; V gene: TRBV2; J gene: TRBJ1-2
CDR3 protein: CASSWDRGLAGGPHEQFF; V gene: TRBV5-1; J gene: TRBJ2-1
CDR3 protein: CASGTAAAYEQYF; V gene: TRBV6-5; J gene: TRBJ2-7
CDR3 protein: CASKVGFDYGYTF; V gene: TRBV12-3/TRBV12-4; J gene: TRBJ1-2
CDR3 protein: CAWSPGGQETQYF; V gene: TRBV30; J gene: TRBJ2-5
CDR3 protein: CASSQEGRNSPLHF; V gene: TRBV3-1/TRBV3-2; J gene: TRBJ1-6
CDR3 protein: CASSLGAYQETQYF; V gene: TRBV7-9; J gene: TRBJ2-5
CDR3 protein: CASSLTAGNTGELFF; V gene: TRBV5-1; J gene: TRBJ2-2
CDR3 protein: CASSLIGGEGNTIYF; V gene: TRBV7-2; J gene: TRBJ1-3
CDR3 protein: CASRELAGGYNEQFF; V gene: TRBV2; J gene: TRBJ2-1
CDR3 protein: CASSLIGRVNTEAFF; V gene: TRBV4-1; J gene: TRBJ1-1
CDR3 protein: CASSLRWSGEKLFF; V gene: TRBV7-2; J gene: TRBJ1-4
CDR3 protein: CASSLVGLQDKTYEQYF; V gene: TRBV7-9; J gene: TRBJ2-7
CDR3 protein: CASTRGAGNEQFF; V gene: TRBV6-5; J gene: TRBJ2-1
CDR3 protein: CASSQDLEGRSNQPQHF; V gene: TRBV3-1/TRBV3-2; J gene: TRBJ1-5